These 9 T cell receptor beta chains came from one sample sequenced in a study of vaccination and CD4 T cells after COVID-19. Stated treatment: approximately 9-day PBMC culture with coronavirus spike peptide pools or control peptides (ViraFEST assay). These TCRs are of unknown antigen specificity. The Oncomine TCR Beta short-read assay was what sequenced the DNA obtained from cultured CD4+ T cells. TCRdb ran MiXCR on the PCR reads and lists one entry per CDR3 protein. The table lists approximately 15,000 distinct CDR3 sequences, under 85% of them singletons. The sample taken for sequencing was CD4+ T cells from blood, cultured in vitro. The receptors stem from a human donor who had recovered from COVID-19.

V gene TRBV20-1 combines with J gene TRBJ1-5, with TRBD1 matching 7 bases. With V trimmed by 6 bases and J by 0 bases, 5 bases remained unmatched. Germline assignment: CDR1 DFQATT and CDR2 SNEGSKA (reference sequence). The CDR3 consists of 14 residues. In DNA, the CDR3 is TGCAGTGCCTCCGACAGGGATAGCAATCAGCCCCAGCATTTT. Translating gives CSASDRDSNQPQHF.

The CDR3 DNA sequence: TGTGCCAGCAGAGCGGGCACTGAAGCTTTCTTT. It yields the protein CASRAGTEAFF. The chain joins TRBV7-9 to TRBJ1-1; D remains ambiguous. The germline V gene encodes CDR1 SEHNR and CDR2 FQNEAQ (reference sequence). V gave up 6 bases and J gave up 4 bases, with 6 bases separating them. There are 11 residues in the CDR3.

The chain carries TRBV7-2 and TRBJ2-2; D call uncertain. The CDR3 is 13 residues long. Deletions cut 3 bases from V and 5 bases from J, with 7 bases between. Looked up from germline, CDR1 is SGHTA and CDR2 is FQGNSA. The CDR3 coding sequence is TGTGCCAGCAGCTTTTCCGGGACCGGGGAGCTGTTTTTT. Translation: CASSFSGTGELFF.

The V gene is TRBV12-3 or TRBV12-4, the J gene TRBJ1-2, with 7 positions matching TRBD1. This CDR3 contains 14 residues. Trimming took 1 base from V and 5 from J; bases not matched to a gene: 4. CDR3 in amino acids: CASSLDRGKYGYTF. CDR3 nucleotides: TGTGCCAGCAGTTTAGACAGGGGCAAATATGGCTACACCTTC.

The V and J genes are TRBV19 and TRBJ1-3; no reliable D call. The CDR3 covers 13 residues. The ends were cut back, 5 bases at V and 0 bases at J, with 5 bases in the middle. CDR1 and CDR2 (germline): LNHDA, SQIVND (reference sequence). CDR3 in DNA: TGTGCCAGTAGTCCCGGCTCTGGAAACACCATATATTTT. Its protein is CASSPGSGNTIYF.

This clonotype was detected a few times. The chain uses TRBV20-1 and TRBJ2-3, with TRBD2 matching 10 bases. Per germline, CDR1 DFQATT and CDR2 SNEGSKA (reference sequence). The V segment lost 6 bases and the J segment 2 bases; nucleotides outside the gene matches: 14. The CDR3 consists of 17 residues. As DNA, the CDR3 is TGCAGTGCAACCCGGCGTAGCGGGGGGCCCCACACAGATACGCAGTATTTT. This translates into CSATRRSGGPHTDTQYF.

This clonotype was observed a few times. The V and J genes are TRBV6-1 and TRBJ1-5; no clear D gene. Per the germline V gene, CDR1 is MNHNS and CDR2 is SASEGT. Trimming cost V 2 bases and J 5 bases, with 10 bases left between them. CDR3 length equals 14 residues. The CDR3 DNA reads as TGTGCCAGCAGTGAAACCTACCGCGATCAGCCCCAGCATTTT. This codes for CASSETYRDQPQHF.

V gene TRBV7-3 combines with J gene TRBJ1-2; D unresolved. The CDR3 is 15 amino acids. Germline-derived CDR1 and CDR2 are SGHTA and FQGTGA. V was cut by 0 bases and J by 8 bases, with 16 bases left in between. The CDR3 protein is CASSLTLNRGSGYTF. In DNA form, the CDR3 reads TGTGCCAGCAGCTTAACGTTAAATCGGGGAAGCGGCTACACCTTC.

J is TRBJ2-4 and V is TRBV11-2; TRBD1 might be the D (6 bases). Trimming removed 4 bases at V and 9 bases at J, with 22 bases between. There are 16 residues in the CDR3. CDR1 is SGHAT and CDR2 is FQNNGV in the germline V gene. CDR3 in amino acids: CASSSRTAGLRGIQYF. CDR3 bases: TGTGCCAGCAGCTCTCGTACGGCAGGGCTCAGGGGCATTCAGTACTTC.